This TCR beta chain is drawn from a study of preoperative IRX-2 immunotherapy in early breast cancer (dated by TCRdb to between 2019 and 2020). For CDR1 and CDR2, the germline V gene lists MRHNA and SNTAGT. Including cysteine and phenylalanine, the CDR3 has 17 amino acids. The entry retains the CDR3 DNA only, 51 bases that are in frame from base 1. Library construction relied on the immunoSEQ multiplex PCR assay. This immuneACCESS table, as held by TCRdb, lists in-frame sequences with V and J called but not all clones. Of the missing ones, under half trace to an unresolved V gene in checked studies; the others have no known cause. The table for this sample lists about 3,500 clones; about four fifths of them were counted only once. The top ten hold approximately 13% of the sample. The intended sense of this specimen's treatment or condition label: preoperative locoregional IRX-2 cytokine immunotherapy. The samples were obtained from a phase Ib study in which preoperative, locoregional IRX-2 cytokine immunotherapy intended to prime immune responses was tested. The donors were early-stage breast cancer patients who were given IRX-2 prior to surgery.

In the case of this clone: Its antigen target is currently unknown. Germline and junction disagree at one end, which may indicate a read error.

The material was tumor tissue, obtained after IRX-2 immunotherapy. The clonotype was recovered from a human donor with breast cancer. The chain was built from TRBV6-4 and TRBJ2-3, with the D gene uncertain. The encoded CDR3 is CAISESRSGSFSDTQYF. The nucleotides read TGTGCCATCAGTGAGTCGAGGTCGGGCTCCTTTTCAGATACGCAGTATTTT.